The clone carrying this T cell receptor beta chain has ten or more counts. Antigen specificity is unknown. The sample belongs to a study of neurological immune-mediated disorders. Regarding the study as a whole: Private repertoires in all groups were suggested, as expanded clones shared no CDR3 amino acid sequences across subjects.

The authors made cDNA by 5'RACE with 10-nucleotide random UMIs. A single run covered 15-18 subjects with over 190 million TCR-beta sequences. TCRdb reanalysed the 5' RACE reads using MiXCR and keeps one entry per CDR3 protein. The data show tens of thousands of distinct CDR3 sequences, 2% to 2.5% seen once. The sequencing sample was made of PBMCs. The TCR sequence derives from a man aged 50 to 60 with multiple sclerosis.

The CDR3 nucleotides are TGTGCCAGCAGTTTTAATATAGCTTACGAGCAGTACTTC. As protein: CASSFNIAYEQYF. The chain employs TRBV12-3 or TRBV12-4 and TRBJ2-7; D is undetermined. Trimming took off 3 bases at V and 4 bases at J, with 10 bases between the two ends. CDR3 length: 13 amino acids.